Presented here are 2 T cell receptor beta chains from one specimen sequenced in a study of blood T cells in healthy people across ages. Alongside a J-beta primer mix, a sample-barcoded 5' primer served in a second PCR lasting about 6 to 12 cycles. TCRdb reanalysed the 5' RACE reads using MiXCR and keeps one entry per CDR3 protein. The sample lists some 900,000 distinct CDR3 sequences, 40% to 60% occurring once. The material sequenced was blood. Receptors were obtained from a man between 25 and 39 years old in good health.

This clonotype was seen a handful of times. This rearrangement joins TRBV7-2 to TRBJ2-1; TRBD2 matches 10 bases. This CDR3 comprises 14 residues. Per germline, CDR1 SGHTA and CDR2 FQGNSA. V lost 5 bases to trimming and J lost 11 bases; unmatched junction nucleotides: 9. The CDR3 DNA sequence: TGTGCCAGCAGCCCCATAGCGGGGGGCCGACAGCAGTTCTTC. This translates into CASSPIAGGRQQFF.

This chain uses TRBV7-2 with TRBJ2-1, with D unclear. V lost 3 bases and J lost 2, with 11 bases in between. This CDR3 spans 15 amino acids. Germline V gene sequence: CDR1 SGHTA, CDR2 FQGNSA. The CDR3: CASSLMQIPYNEQFF. For the CDR3, the DNA is TGTGCCAGCAGCTTGATGCAGATACCCTACAATGAGCAGTTCTTC.